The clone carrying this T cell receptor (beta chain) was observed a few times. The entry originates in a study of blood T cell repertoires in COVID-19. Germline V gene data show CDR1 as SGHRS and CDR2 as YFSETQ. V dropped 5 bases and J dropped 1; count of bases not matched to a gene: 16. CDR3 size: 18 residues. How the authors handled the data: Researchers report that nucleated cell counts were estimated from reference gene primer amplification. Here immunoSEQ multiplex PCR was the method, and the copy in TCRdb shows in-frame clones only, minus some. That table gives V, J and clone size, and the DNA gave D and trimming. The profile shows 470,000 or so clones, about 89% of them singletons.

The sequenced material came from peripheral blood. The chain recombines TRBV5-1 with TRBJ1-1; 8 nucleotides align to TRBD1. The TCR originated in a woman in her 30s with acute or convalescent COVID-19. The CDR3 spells CASRQTGTGLFGNTEAFF. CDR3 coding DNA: TGCGCCAGCAGGCAAACCGGGACAGGCCTTTTCGGGAACACTGAAGCTTTCTTT.